This TCR beta chain was captured by sequencing in a study of human CD8 memory T cell subsets. Making the TCR beta libraries relied on UMI-labeled 5' RACE. TCRdb re-called the 5' RACE reads; one entry per CDR3 protein, DNA not given. Here the sample table reports 7,000 or so distinct CDR3 sequences. This CDR3 is 11 amino acids long. CDR1 is SGHDT, CDR2 YYEEEE, per germline. The TCR originated in a human donor in good health. The sample consisted of CD8+ stem-like memory T cells (TSCM and TCM) sorted from PBMCs. Subset: stem-like memory CD8 T cells (TSTEM), CCR7+ PD-1- TIGIT-. V gene TRBV5-6 combines with J gene TRBJ2-7. The CDR3 loop reads CASSDVYEQYF.